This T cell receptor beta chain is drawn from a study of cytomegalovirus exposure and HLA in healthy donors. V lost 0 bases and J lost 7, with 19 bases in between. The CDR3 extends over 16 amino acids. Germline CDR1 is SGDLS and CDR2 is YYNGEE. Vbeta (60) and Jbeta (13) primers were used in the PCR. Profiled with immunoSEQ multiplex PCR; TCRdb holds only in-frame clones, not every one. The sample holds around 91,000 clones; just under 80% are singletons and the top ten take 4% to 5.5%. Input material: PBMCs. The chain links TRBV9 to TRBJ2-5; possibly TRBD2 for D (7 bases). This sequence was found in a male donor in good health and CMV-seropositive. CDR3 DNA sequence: TGTGCCAGCAGCGTAGAGGGGGGGGCCAGAGAGGCGACCCAGTACTTC. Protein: CASSVEGGAREATQYF.